This paragraph covers one TCR beta chain sequence. Its specific antigen is unknown. No clone much larger than this one lies a single base away; base qualities are absent. These data originate in a study of cytomegalovirus exposure and HLA in healthy donors (dated by TCRdb to about 2017). Background for the entire study: In an earlier analysis of 450 to 750 of the donors, 250 to 300 Gb of sequence data and 90 million to 120 million unique TCR beta sequences from 150 million to 200 million T cells were reported. In addition to the first cohort of 500 to 850 subjects, a separate validation cohort of 120 different subjects was used. Among 398 genotyped donors of the cohort, an average of approximately 240,000 unique TCR beta nucleotide sequences were sequenced per donor, roughly a sixth of them non-productive. Around 320 gigabases of sequencing data and approximately 85 million unique TCR sequences were included in an early release covering several hundred HLA-typed donors. To predict cytomegalovirus infection status, the study brought together high-throughput TCR immunosequencing, statistical association of individual TCRs with disease status, and machine learning. Every discovery cohort repertoire had been produced on one sequencing platform. In a later genetic analysis, genome-wide SNP genotypes for about 55% of the roughly 670 donors were used, and that subset was treated as a discovery cohort. In a later analysis, previously published TCR beta repertoires from about 670 donors were re-analyzed and high-resolution HLA genotyping was added so that TCR occurrence patterns could be studied. In the later analysis, no new phenotypic data were used to find candidate immune exposures; instead, reliance was placed on TCR beta sequences and their occurrence across donors. Among the roughly 430 genotyped donors, about 83% belonged to the genetic ancestry cluster associated with self-reported Caucasian donors. To decide whether each TCR beta V gene segment behaved as functional or pseudogenic, an earlier analysis of some 600 of the donors relied on high-throughput TCR beta sequencing. HLA typing covered class I and class II loci at four-digit resolution. Several DR-DQ haplotypes were handled as single units for association and clustering, since linkage in the cohort was strong. Typing coverage differed by locus: A, B, C, DRB1 and DQB1 were typed in about 620-640 donors, DQA1 in 522, DPA1 in 600 to 610, and DPB1 in 400 to 480. The study used immunosequencing to profile the T cell repertoires of 666 subjects and linked those repertoires to cytomegalovirus serostatus. The study was designed to test whether signatures of past pathogen exposure could be identified by cataloging public T cell receptors. Donor age, sex, ethnicity and CMV serostatus were collected together with the repertoire data. General study outcomes and caveats: Only TCR beta chains were sequenced in this cohort, and the absence of alpha or paired-chain data limited detectable features. According to a later analysis, most CMV-associated TCR beta chains appeared to be HLA-restricted, and the HLA associations seemed to be driven largely by CMV exposure. According to a later genetic analysis, donors in an Asian-associated ancestry cluster had fewer N-insertions in productive TCRs than the approximately 650-donor mean. Because counts were too low, approximately 15 rarely observed V segments, including chromosome 9 orphons, were excluded from the earlier analysis of some 590 of the donors. Most TCR sequences were seen in very few donors, while some public TCRs were found in many individuals. The sequencing pipeline was judged likely to have produced a cluster of highly shared sequence variants as a technical artifact. In a later analysis, the rate of TCR association differed among HLA loci, with DRB1 alleles having the most associated TCRs and HLA-C alleles having the fewest. Because the 87-base-pair reads could not distinguish some IMGT-functional V segments, including TRBV6-2 and TRBV6-3, those segments were excluded. The study listed 150 to 200 TCR beta chains as associated with cytomegalovirus. A further reported finding was that TCR beta sequences accurately predicted the HLA-A and HLA-B alleles for most subjects in the first cohort. In a later analysis, 15,000 to 20,000 TCR beta sequences were associated with specific HLA alleles at a false discovery rate of 0.05. It was suggested by the authors that the approach could potentially be generalized to other disease states and immunological phenotypes. Several of the top co-occurrence clusters appeared to be linked to parvovirus B19, influenza, CMV and Epstein-Barr virus, according to a later analysis. Because some donors lacked HLA typing at each locus, the association tests relied only on the typed subset. The classifier was reported to diagnose cytomegalovirus status with high specificity and sensitivity in both the original cohort and the validation cohort. CMV serostatus was the only immune exposure information available for the cohort. When HLA alleles, especially DR and DQ, strongly co-occurred, TCR associations were difficult to assign to individual alleles. V-gene and J-gene trimming of TCR beta chains was associated with a missense DCLRE1C variant in a later genetic analysis, and the association was replicated in an independent cohort. In a later analysis, HLA-associated TCR beta chains were found to be more clonally expanded and to have lower generation probabilities than equally common non-associated chains. Sequencing depth was assumed to be roughly uniform across donors in the presence/absence analyses, though that assumption may not hold. A few of the identified cytomegalovirus-associated TCR beta chains were confirmed in vitro to be specific for cytomegalovirus antigens. Broadly in line with IMGT annotations, most TCR beta V segments showed up in productive rearrangements about 87% or about 30% of the time in an earlier analysis of under 700 of the donors. Linkage disequilibrium might explain the correlated functional status among segregating V segments, but an unknown experimental factor could not be excluded.

Libraries were prepared through the immunoSEQ multiplex PCR assay. The multiplex PCR relied on a mix of 60 forward primers for TCR Vbeta segments and 13 reverse primers for TCR Jbeta segments. The CDR3 region of rearranged TCR beta genes was amplified from genomic DNA with a multiplex PCR assay. Amplified TCR beta libraries were sequenced as 87-base-pair reads on the Illumina HiSeq System. The published analysis was carried out like this. A later analysis counted some 74 million unique TCR beta chains across the 666 repertoires, and some 12 million of these chains were shared by at least two donors. A nearest-neighbor algorithm error-corrected the raw reads and collapsed the reads into unique sequences, merging closely related sequences to remove PCR and sequencing errors. Alignment of CDR3 sequences to IMGT reference sequences was used to assign V, D and J gene segments. For a sequence to be retained, a match of at least six nucleotides was required to both a V gene segment and a J gene segment. Rearrangements were classified as productive when the CDR3 lacked stop codons and remained in frame with V and J, and all other rearrangements were classified as non-productive. CDR3 was defined according to IMGT convention as the region running from the second conserved V-encoded cysteine to the conserved J-encoded phenylalanine. In an earlier analysis of roughly 580 of the donors, sequences lacking an unambiguous match to a single V gene segment were excluded. An earlier analysis of fewer than 750 of the donors called V segments functional above 56.7% productive rearrangements and segregating when the between-donor standard deviation exceeded 5%. To diagnose cytomegalovirus status from the catalog of TCR beta chain sequences, a statistical classification framework was built. V and J gene assignment, in a later analysis, came from comparing TCR nucleotide sequences with IMGT/GENE-DB human TR gene sequences. In a later analysis, CDR3 sequences and most-parsimonious VDJ recombination scenarios were assigned using the TCRdist pipeline. A later analysis defined each TCR beta chain by its CDR3 amino acid sequence plus V-gene family, and excluded reads lacking a unique V-gene family. A later analysis removed several hundred highly shared, low-generation-probability nucleotide sequences to deal with suspected cross-contamination and a sequencing artifact. In a later analysis, a clonal expansion index was calculated for each public chain from normalized within-repertoire ranks of inferred template counts. Generation probabilities in a later analysis came from a VDJ recombination model fitted to out-of-frame rearrangements, and those results were checked against IGoR. A later analysis scored TCR-TCR, TCR-HLA and TCR-CMV co-occurrence with hypergeometric tests, applying a repertoire-size bias correction to TCR pairs. False discovery rates were estimated in a later analysis by permuting HLA or CMV assignments 20 times. In a later analysis, co-occurring TCRs were grouped using DBSCAN, and TCRdist sequence similarity was added for clustering within HLA-allele-positive subsets. Repertoires with fewer than 30,000 or more than 120,000 public chains were left out of co-occurrence clustering, as were a handful of repertoires with anomalous nucleotide sharing. In its TCRdb copy, this immuneACCESS table keeps in-frame sequences only and misses some clones. Where compared with another copy, unresolved V genes explain less than half of these, and the others have no known cause. The DNA was the basis for D and trimming; V, J and clone size are from that table. The sample has more than 110,000 clones on record, roughly four fifths of them singletons. The ten top clones hold approximately 14% of the sample.

The cohort was made up of around 720 healthy bone marrow donors. Cohort members were all nominally healthy when sampled, although unrecorded immune exposures were likely present. Of the approximately 700 cohort members, 250 to 300 had positive CMV serostatus and 350 to 450 had negative CMV serostatus, and CMV serostatus was not recorded for the donor. A peripheral blood sample was provided by each donor, and peripheral blood mononuclear cells were used for TCR beta sequencing. The Qiagen DNeasy Blood Extraction Kit was used to extract genomic DNA from the blood cell samples. The germline V gene yields MNHEY for CDR1 and SVGAGI for CDR2. From its cysteine to its phenylalanine, the CDR3 spans 13 amino acids. Only CDR3 DNA is held: 39 bases, read in frame from base 1. Clipping removes 7 bases from V and 3 bases from J, with 5 as the unmatched junction base count.

The chain is made from TRBV6-5 and TRBJ2-7, with 8 central nucleotides matching TRBD2. This clonotype was obtained from a human donor in good health. The sample taken for sequencing was PBMCs. The nucleotide sequence reads TGTGCCAGCATGCGGGGGGCCCTCTACGAGCAGTACTTC. This encodes CASMRGALYEQYF.